These 14 T cell receptor beta chains were sequenced from one sample in a study of breast tumors, draining lymph nodes, adjacent tissues. TCRdb ran MiXCR on the multiplex PCR reads and lists one entry per CDR3 protein. Of tens of thousands of distinct CDR3 sequences listed, roughly 19% were seen once; the top ten hold around 2.5%. Axillary draining lymph nodes of breast cancer patients supplied the node samples. The sample comprised axillary lymph node tissue. Receptor source: a female donor with breast cancer. Some clones in this sample may be carry-over from other donors' samples.

DNA of the CDR3: TGTGCCAGCGTCGGGGAAGTCTACGAGCAGTACTTC. Encoded protein: CASVGEVYEQYF. This chain uses TRBV28 with TRBJ2-7, with D tentatively TRBD2 (5 bases). The CDR3 runs to 12 residues. V was trimmed by 8 bases and J by 3 bases, leaving 11 bases between them. Germline CDR1 is MDHEN and CDR2 is SYDVKM.

At least ten counts were recorded for this clonotype. The chain carries TRBV20-1 and TRBJ2-1; 14 nucleotides line up with TRBD2. Germline V lookup: CDR1 DFQATT, CDR2 SNEGSKA (reference sequence). The CDR3 runs to 17 residues. The V gene end was trimmed by 4 bases and the J gene end by 6 bases; junction bases not matched to a gene: 11. Here the CDR3 reads CSAITTSGRAMGNEQFF. The CDR3 coding sequence is TGCAGTGCTATTACGACTAGCGGGAGGGCCATGGGCAATGAGCAGTTCTTC.

In this sample, this clonotype turned up many times. CDR3 residues: CASSLTSGISDTQYF. CDR3 nucleotides: TGTGCCAGCAGCTTGACTAGCGGGATTTCAGATACGCAGTATTTT. This sequence joins TRBV7-2 and TRBJ2-3; 11 bases align to TRBD2. J was trimmed by 4 bases and V by 3 bases; bases with no gene match: 3. CDR3 length: 15 residues. Germline loops: CDR1 SGHTA, CDR2 FQGNSA.

This clonotype was counted ten times or more. This sequence joins TRBV5-6 and TRBJ1-2, with 9 bases matching TRBD1. The V gene's germline CDR1 is SGHDT and CDR2 YYEEEE. The CDR3 has 17 residues. J gave up 0 bases and V 4 bases, and 10 bases lay outside the gene matches. CDR3 bases: TGTGCCAGCAGCCTGGGGACAGGGCCCTTAGCTAACTATGGCTACACCTTC. This codes for CASSLGTGPLANYGYTF.

In this sample, this clonotype turned up many times. The chain carries TRBV15 and TRBJ1-3; D perhaps matches TRBD1 (5 bases). Trimming shortened V by 0 bases and J by 0 bases, and 9 bases separated the two germline ends. This CDR3 contains 16 residues. Germline V gives CDR1 LNHNV, CDR2 YYDKDF (reference sequence). This chain's CDR3 is CATSREKTVSGNTIYF. CDR3 bases: TGTGCCACCAGCAGAGAGAAGACAGTCTCTGGAAACACCATATATTTT.

With regard to this clonotype: A clone one base away is much larger, so this may be a read error. The chain recombines TRBV5-4 with TRBJ1-2; D gene uncertain. The CDR3 covers 14 residues. Germline CDR1 reads SGHNT; CDR2 reads YYREEE (reference sequence). The CDR3 protein is CASSPAVVSYGYAF. The CDR3 nucleotides are TGTGCCAGCAGCCCGGCGGTGGTATCCTATGGCTACGCCTTC.

This clonotype was counted at least ten times. The genes are TRBV4-1 and TRBJ1-2, with D possibly being TRBD1 (5 bases). Germline values: CDR1 MGHRA, CDR2 YSYEKL. V lost 0 bases to trimming and J lost 4 bases, with 15 bases between them. This CDR3 has 16 amino acids. In nucleotides, the CDR3 is TGCGCCAGCAGCCAAGATCGTTTGGCAGGGCTCTATGGCTACACCTTC. Residues: CASSQDRLAGLYGYTF.

On this clonotype itself: A much bigger clone sits one base away, suggesting this may be a read error. CDR3: CASGLILAGGPTEQFF. The DNA for the CDR3 is TGTGCTAGTGGTTTGATCCTAGCGGGAGGGCCCACTGAGCAGTTCTTC. The chain recombines TRBV12-5 with TRBJ2-1; 12 nucleotides agree with TRBD2. The germline gives CDR1 LGHNT, CDR2 FRNRAP. The J segment lost 9 bases and the V segment lost 2 bases, leaving 8 bases of the junction unmatched. The CDR3 is made up of 16 amino acids.

This clonotype occurred many times. The rearrangement joins TRBV7-2 to TRBJ2-7; D may match TRBD1 or TRBD2 (5 bases each). CDR1 SGHTA and CDR2 FQGNSA come from the germline V gene. The CDR3 is 15 amino acids. Trimming removed 3 bases at V and 5 bases at J, with 17 bases between. This CDR3 is CASSLGPPPPHEQYF. The CDR3 bases are TGTGCCAGCAGCTTGGGACCTCCCCCACCCCACGAGCAGTACTTC.

This clonotype was seen a handful of times. The CDR3 region is CASSLYTGAPGDTQYF. DNA for the CDR3: TGTGCCAGCAGTTTATATACGGGAGCCCCTGGAGATACGCAGTATTTT. The rearrangement uses TRBV27 and TRBJ2-3; D possibly corresponds to TRBD2 (6 bases). Between the trimmed V and J ends, which lost 1 base and 5 bases, there was a span of 16 bases. The CDR3 consists of 16 residues. The germline gives CDR1 MNHEY, CDR2 SMNVEV (reference sequence).

This clonotype has at least ten counts. The V gene is TRBV11-2, the J gene TRBJ2-3; either TRBD1 or TRBD2 may supply D (6 bases each). CDR1 is SGHAT and CDR2 is FQNNGV in the germline V gene. The CDR3 spans 16 residues. The ends were cut back, 5 bases at V and 2 bases at J, with 17 bases in the middle. This CDR3 is CASSIPFRGPTDTQYF. CDR3 bases: TGTGCCAGCAGCATCCCCTTCCGGGGGCCCACAGATACGCAGTATTTT.

Worth noting for this clonotype: Mismatch with germline at one junction end may stem from a read error. CDR3 amino acids: CASSLWDTGFSGDTIYF. The CDR3 DNA follows: TGTGCCAGCAGCTTGTGGGACACAGGGTTCTCTGGAGACACCATATATTTT. The V call is TRBV5-8, the J call TRBJ1-3, with TRBD1 as a possible D gene (6 bases). Per the germline V gene, CDR1 is SGHTS and CDR2 is YDEGEE. The CDR3 runs to 17 residues.

The V gene is TRBV5-5, the J gene TRBJ2-5, with a tentative D call TRBD2 (5 bases). V was clipped by 4 bases and J by 4 bases, with 14 bases between them. The germline CDR1 and CDR2 sequences are SGHKS and YYEKEE (reference sequence). There are 14 residues in the CDR3. The CDR3 DNA reads as TGTGCCAGCAGCCCGAGGGCCGGAGGAGAGACCCAGTACTTC. The encoded protein is CASSPRAGGETQYF.

This clonotype has only one observation. This clone may be a read error of a much larger clone one base away. The chain carries TRBV6-1 and TRBJ1-2; 9 bases agree with TRBD1. The CDR3 sequence is 14 residues long. V shed 7 bases and J 6 bases; nucleotides not matched to a gene: 9. Germline lookup yields CDR1 MNHNS and CDR2 SASEGT. The CDR3 bases are TGTGCCAGCAAGAAAGACAGGGGGACGCATGGCTACACCTTC. Amino acid sequence: CASKKDRGTHGYTF.